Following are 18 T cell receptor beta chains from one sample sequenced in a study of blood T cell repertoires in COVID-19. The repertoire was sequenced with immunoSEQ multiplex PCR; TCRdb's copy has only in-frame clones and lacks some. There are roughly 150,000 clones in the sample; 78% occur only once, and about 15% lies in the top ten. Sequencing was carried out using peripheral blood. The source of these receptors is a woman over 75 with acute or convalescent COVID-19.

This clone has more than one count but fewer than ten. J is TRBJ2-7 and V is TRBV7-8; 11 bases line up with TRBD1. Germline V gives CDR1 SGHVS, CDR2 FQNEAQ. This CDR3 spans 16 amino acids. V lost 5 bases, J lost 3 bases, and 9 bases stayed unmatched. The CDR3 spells CASSLRSGTGGYEQYF. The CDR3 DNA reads TGTGCCAGCAGCCTACGCTCCGGGACAGGGGGCTACGAGCAGTACTTC.

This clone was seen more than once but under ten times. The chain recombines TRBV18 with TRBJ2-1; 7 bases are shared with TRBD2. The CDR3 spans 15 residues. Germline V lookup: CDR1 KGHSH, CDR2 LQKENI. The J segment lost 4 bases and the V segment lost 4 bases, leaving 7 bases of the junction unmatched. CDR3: CASSLGGNLYNEQFF. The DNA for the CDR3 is TGTGCCAGCTCACTGGGGGGGAATTTATACAATGAGCAGTTCTTC.

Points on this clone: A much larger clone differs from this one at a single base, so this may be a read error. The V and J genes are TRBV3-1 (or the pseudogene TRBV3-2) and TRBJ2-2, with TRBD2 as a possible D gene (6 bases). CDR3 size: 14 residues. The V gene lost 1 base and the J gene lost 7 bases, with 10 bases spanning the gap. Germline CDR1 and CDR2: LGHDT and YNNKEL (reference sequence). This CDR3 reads CASSQGRRVGELFF. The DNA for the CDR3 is TGTGCCAGCAGCCAAGGCAGGAGGGTCGGGGAGCTGTTTTTT.

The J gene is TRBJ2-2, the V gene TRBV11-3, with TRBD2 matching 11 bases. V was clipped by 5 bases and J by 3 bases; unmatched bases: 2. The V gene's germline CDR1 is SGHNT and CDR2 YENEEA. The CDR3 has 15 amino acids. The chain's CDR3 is CASSRGLADTGELFF. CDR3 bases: TGTGCCAGCAGCCGGGGACTAGCGGACACCGGGGAGCTGTTTTTT.

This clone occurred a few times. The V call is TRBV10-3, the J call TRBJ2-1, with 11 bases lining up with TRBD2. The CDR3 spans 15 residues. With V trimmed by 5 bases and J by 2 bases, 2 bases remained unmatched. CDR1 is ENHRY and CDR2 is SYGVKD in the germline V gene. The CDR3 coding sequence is TGTGCCATCAGTAGTAGCGGGAGGGCCTACAATGAGCAGTTCTTC. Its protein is CAISSSGRAYNEQFF.

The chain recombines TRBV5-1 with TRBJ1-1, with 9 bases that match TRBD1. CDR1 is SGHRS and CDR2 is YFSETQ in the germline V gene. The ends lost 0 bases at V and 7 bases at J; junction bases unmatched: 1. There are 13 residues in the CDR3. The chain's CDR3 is CASSLGGQGEAFF. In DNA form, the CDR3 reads TGCGCCAGCAGCTTGGGGGGACAGGGTGAAGCTTTCTTT.

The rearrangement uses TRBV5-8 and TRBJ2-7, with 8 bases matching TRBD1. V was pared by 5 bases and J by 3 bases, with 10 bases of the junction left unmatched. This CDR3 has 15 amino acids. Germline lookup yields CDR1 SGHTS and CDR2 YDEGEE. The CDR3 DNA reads TGTGCCAGCAGAACCGGGACAGGACTCAGCTACGAGCAGTACTTC. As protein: CASRTGTGLSYEQYF.

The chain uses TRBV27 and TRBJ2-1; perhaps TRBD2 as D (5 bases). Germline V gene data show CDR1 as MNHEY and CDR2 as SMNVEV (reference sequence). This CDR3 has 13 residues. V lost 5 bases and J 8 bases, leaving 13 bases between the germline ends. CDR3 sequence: CASSGTSFDEQFF. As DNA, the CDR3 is TGTGCCAGCAGTGGCACTAGTTTCGATGAGCAGTTCTTC.

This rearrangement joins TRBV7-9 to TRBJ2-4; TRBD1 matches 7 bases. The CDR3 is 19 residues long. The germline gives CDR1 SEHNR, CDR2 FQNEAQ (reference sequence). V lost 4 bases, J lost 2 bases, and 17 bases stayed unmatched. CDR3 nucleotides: TGTGCCAGCAGCTATCCCCCCGGGACAGCGTTTTCCTCCAAAAACATTCAGTACTTC. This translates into CASSYPPGTAFSSKNIQYF.

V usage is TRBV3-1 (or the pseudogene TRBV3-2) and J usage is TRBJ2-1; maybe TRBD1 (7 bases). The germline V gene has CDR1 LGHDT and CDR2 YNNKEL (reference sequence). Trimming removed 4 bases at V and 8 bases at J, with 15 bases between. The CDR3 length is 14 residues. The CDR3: CASSRVGGGHEQFF. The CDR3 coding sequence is TGTGCCAGCAGCCGAGTAGGAGGGGGCCATGAGCAGTTCTTC.

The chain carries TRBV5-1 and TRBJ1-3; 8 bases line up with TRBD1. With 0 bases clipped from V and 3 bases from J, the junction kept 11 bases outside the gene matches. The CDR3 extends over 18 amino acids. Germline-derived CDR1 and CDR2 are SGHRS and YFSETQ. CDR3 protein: CASSLDRTGPGGGNTIYF. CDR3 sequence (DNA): TGCGCCAGCAGCTTGGATAGGACAGGGCCCGGCGGTGGAAACACCATATATTTT.

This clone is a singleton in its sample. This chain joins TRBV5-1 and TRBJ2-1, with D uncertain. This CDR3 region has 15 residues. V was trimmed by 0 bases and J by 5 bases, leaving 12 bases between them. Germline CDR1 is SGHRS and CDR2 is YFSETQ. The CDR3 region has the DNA TGCGCCAGCAGCTTGGGTGCTAGGAGCCACAATGAGCAGTTCTTC. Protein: CASSLGARSHNEQFF.

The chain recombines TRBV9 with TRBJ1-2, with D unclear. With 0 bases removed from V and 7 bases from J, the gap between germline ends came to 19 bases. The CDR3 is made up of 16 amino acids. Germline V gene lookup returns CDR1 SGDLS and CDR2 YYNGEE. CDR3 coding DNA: TGTGCCAGCAGCGTAGGAGCCGTAGCTGCCTTCGGTGGCTACACCTTC. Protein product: CASSVGAVAAFGGYTF.

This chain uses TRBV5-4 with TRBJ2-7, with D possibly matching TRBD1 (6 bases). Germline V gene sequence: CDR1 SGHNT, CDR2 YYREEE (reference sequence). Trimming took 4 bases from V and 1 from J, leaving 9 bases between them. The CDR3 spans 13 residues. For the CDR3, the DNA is TGTGCCAGCAGCCGCAGGGGATCCTACGAGCAGTACTTC. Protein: CASSRRGSYEQYF.

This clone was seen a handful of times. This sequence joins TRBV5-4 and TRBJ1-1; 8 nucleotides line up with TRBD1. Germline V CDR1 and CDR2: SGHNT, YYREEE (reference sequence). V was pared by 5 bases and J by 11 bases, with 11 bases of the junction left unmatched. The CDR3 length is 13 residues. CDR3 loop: CASRSEQGGRAFF. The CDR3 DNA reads TGTGCCAGCAGGTCTGAACAGGGGGGTAGGGCTTTCTTT.

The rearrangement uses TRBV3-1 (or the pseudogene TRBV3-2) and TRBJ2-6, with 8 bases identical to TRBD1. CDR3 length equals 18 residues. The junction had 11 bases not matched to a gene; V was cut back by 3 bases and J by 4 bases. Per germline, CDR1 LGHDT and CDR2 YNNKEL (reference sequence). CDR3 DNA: TGTGCCAGCAGCCAGGCAGGGGGCACCATCTCGGGGGCCAACGTCCTGACTTTC. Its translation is CASSQAGGTISGANVLTF.

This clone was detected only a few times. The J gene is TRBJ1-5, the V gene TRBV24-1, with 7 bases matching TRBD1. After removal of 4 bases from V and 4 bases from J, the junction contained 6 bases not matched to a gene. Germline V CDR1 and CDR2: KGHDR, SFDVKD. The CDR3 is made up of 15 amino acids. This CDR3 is CATSDPRQGNQPQHF. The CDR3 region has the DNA TGTGCCACCAGTGACCCCAGACAGGGAAATCAGCCCCAGCATTTT.

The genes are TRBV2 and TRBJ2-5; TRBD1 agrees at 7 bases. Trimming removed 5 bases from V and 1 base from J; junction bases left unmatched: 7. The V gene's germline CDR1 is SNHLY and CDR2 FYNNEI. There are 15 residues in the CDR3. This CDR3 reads CASSSLDRIQETQYF. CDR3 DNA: TGTGCCAGCAGTTCATTGGACAGGATCCAAGAGACCCAGTACTTC.